This T cell receptor (beta chain) was profiled in a study of CD8+ T cells in alopecia areata. Study information: Treated patients received oral tofacitinib, 5 to 10 mg twice daily. The study gave tofacitinib for 6 to 18 months, then 6 months off drug.

Whole-study results and caveats: Under tofacitinib, fewer expanded CD8+ clones appeared among the top 100 scalp clones.

For this clone: The antigen is not known.

Treatment here: oral pan-JAK inhibitor, 5-10 mg twice daily. After isolation, RNA underwent reverse transcription to generate cDNA as the sequencing template. Profiling relied on immunoSEQ multiplex PCR, and the TCRdb table lists in-frame clones only, not all of them. The sample contains 110,000 or so clones, roughly 50% of which appear only once. Sequencing used CD8+ T cells sorted from blood, obtained at week 4, from a patient treated with tofacitinib. This clonotype was obtained from a human donor with alopecia areata.

The CDR3 here is CASSLMSGQETQYF. The CDR3 region has the DNA TGTGCCAGCAGCTTAATGTCAGGGCAAGAGACCCAGTACTTC. This chain connects TRBV7-6 to TRBJ2-5; possibly TRBD1 for D (5 bases). Germline lookup yields CDR1 SGHVS and CDR2 FNYEAQ. Trimming took off 2 bases at V and 2 bases at J, with 9 bases between the two ends. CDR3 length equals 14 residues. Looking up the rest from reference TRBV7-6 and TRBJ2-5 gives the full variable domain: GAGVSQSPRYKVTKRGQDVALRCDPISGHVSLYWYRQALGQGPEFLTYFNYEAQQDKSGLPNDRFSAERPEGSISTLTIQRTEQRDSAMYRCASSLMSGQETQYFGPGTRLLVL.